What follows are 4 T cell receptor beta chains derived from one specimen sequenced in a study of blood T cell repertoires in COVID-19. The repertoire was sequenced with immunoSEQ multiplex PCR; TCRdb's copy has only in-frame clones and lacks some. The repertoire holds hundreds of thousands of clones, with about 87% as singletons. Material for sequencing was peripheral blood. The receptors originated from a woman aged 45-59 years who had recovered from COVID-19.

V usage is TRBV30 and J usage is TRBJ2-1; tentatively, D is TRBD2 (5 bases). V lost 5 bases and J 6 bases, leaving 23 bases between the germline ends. This CDR3 spans 16 amino acids. The germline CDR1 and CDR2 sequences are GTSNPN and SVGIG (reference sequence). CDR3 in DNA: TGTGCCTGGTCCCAGACCGCGGACTCCCGTGTCAATGAGCAGTTCTTC. It encodes CAWSQTADSRVNEQFF.

This CDR3 is CASRSSGGTPLLEQYF. For the CDR3, the DNA is TGCGCCAGCAGATCTAGCGGGGGGACGCCCCTTCTCGAGCAGTACTTC. The rearrangement links TRBV5-1 to TRBJ2-7; 11 nucleotides align to TRBD2. V lost 5 bases and J lost 6; bases outside the gene matches: 13. The CDR3 totals 16 residues. From germline, CDR1 is SGHRS and CDR2 YFSETQ. The whole variable domain, remainder taken from reference TRBV5-1 and TRBJ2-7, is KAGVTQTPRYLIKTRGQQVTLSCSPISGHRSVSWYQQTPGQGLQFLFEYFSETQRNKGNFPGRFSGRQFSNSRSEMNVSTLELGDSALYLCASRSSGGTPLLEQYFGPGTRLTVT.

The chain carries TRBV21-1 and TRBJ1-2. TRBV21-1 is tagged as a pseudogene. The CDR3 sequence is 15 residues long. The CDR3 is CASSSRTRGDYGYTF. Written as DNA, the CDR3 is TGTGCCAGCAGCAGTAGGACGCGGGGGGACTATGGCTACACCTTC.

V is TRBV29-1 and J is TRBJ1-2; D not certain. CDR3 length: 15 amino acids. Germline CDR1 and CDR2: SQVTM and ANQGSEA. Trimming pared 8 bases from V and 7 bases from J, leaving 26 bases between. The CDR3 DNA follows: TGCAGCCCTGCGGGTGGGCGGAAAGGTAGGTGTGGCTACACCTTC. It encodes CSPAGGRKGRCGYTF.